This TCR beta chain was sequenced for a study of OX40 agonist ivuxolimab in advanced cancers. Across the study: The dose-escalation cohort had hepatocellular carcinoma, melanoma, renal cell or head and neck cancer. Partial response was recorded in three patients: one hepatocellular carcinoma and two cutaneous melanoma cases.

Germline CDR1 reads SNHLY; CDR2 reads FYNNEI. With 2 bases removed from V and 2 bases from J, the gap between germline ends came to 10 bases. The CDR3 loop spans 15 amino acids. TCRdb's copy holds only in-frame clones and misses some; the assay was immunoSEQ multiplex PCR. The profile shows some 77,000 clones, 85% to 90% of them singletons. The sequencing used CD4+ or CD8+ T cells sorted from blood, collected in a trial of the OX40 agonist ivuxolimab. The chain has TRBV2 and TRBJ1-5, with D possibly TRBD1 on 6 matching bases. The receptor comes from an adult with an advanced solid tumor such as melanoma, head and neck, liver or kidney cancer. The CDR3 DNA reads TGTGCCAGCAGTGAACAGGGGTGGGGCAATCAGCCCCAGCATTTT. This translates into CASSEQGWGNQPQHF.